These 24 T cell receptor beta chains originate from one sample sequenced in a study of OX40 agonist ivuxolimab in advanced cancers. The protocol was immunoSEQ multiplex PCR, while the TCRdb copy is restricted to in-frame clones and leaves out a portion. The sample holds approximately 70,000 clones, 88% seen once. Sequenced here: CD4+ or CD8+ T cells sorted from blood, sampled in a trial of the OX40 agonist ivuxolimab. The receptors shown here come from an adult with an advanced solid tumor such as melanoma, head and neck, liver or kidney cancer.

This clone showed up just once. CDR3 sequence reads: CASSRISGGDTDTQYF. DNA for the CDR3: TGCGCCAGCAGTAGAATAAGCGGGGGGGACACAGATACGCAGTATTTT. The chain employs TRBV10-2 and TRBJ2-3; 10 bases fit TRBD2. The CDR3 extends over 16 amino acids. Per germline, CDR1 WSHSY and CDR2 SAAADI. J gave up 2 bases and V 5 bases, and 7 bases lay outside the gene matches.

V usage is TRBV6-5 and J usage is TRBJ1-3; D is unclear. From germline, CDR1 is MNHEY and CDR2 SVGAGI. This CDR3 is 16 amino acids long. Trimming cost V 4 bases and J 0 bases, with 13 bases left between them. The chain's CDR3 is CASSSHRTLSGNTIYF. The CDR3 DNA reads TGTGCCAGCAGTTCCCACCGGACCCTCTCTGGAAACACCATATATTTT.

The chain uses TRBV7-2 and TRBJ2-6, with D tentatively TRBD2 (5 bases). Germline lookup yields CDR1 SGHTA and CDR2 FQGNSA. This CDR3 is 19 amino acids long. V was cut by 0 bases and J by 3 bases, with 18 bases left in between. CDR3 in DNA: TGTGCCAGCAGCTTAGCGTTGGCAGTGGGAGCTCGTGGGGCCAACGTCCTGACTTTC. This codes for CASSLALAVGARGANVLTF.

The J gene is TRBJ2-7, the V gene TRBV7-2, with 9 positions matching TRBD2. Germline CDR1 is SGHTA and CDR2 is FQGNSA. J gave up 2 bases and V 3 bases, and 5 bases lay outside the gene matches. The CDR3 sequence is 15 residues long. This CDR3 reads CASSLVAGEAYEQYF. CDR3 DNA sequence: TGTGCCAGCAGCTTGGTAGCGGGAGAAGCCTACGAGCAGTACTTC.

The rearrangement joins TRBV7-9 to TRBJ2-5, with D maybe TRBD1 (5 bases). Germline V gives CDR1 SEHNR, CDR2 FQNEAQ (reference sequence). V gave up 1 base and J gave up 9 bases, with 6 bases separating them. CDR3 length: 11 amino acids. Written as DNA, the CDR3 is TGTGCCAGCAGCTTAGTACAGGCCCAGTACTTC. Translation gives CASSLVQAQYF.

The rearrangement links TRBV4-1 to TRBJ1-4, with D tentatively TRBD1 (5 bases). The CDR3 loop spans 15 amino acids. With 0 bases removed from V and 2 bases from J, the gap between germline ends came to 7 bases. The germline V gene encodes CDR1 MGHRA and CDR2 YSYEKL. The CDR3 loop reads CASSQDRGTNEKLFF. As DNA, the CDR3 is TGCGCCAGCAGCCAAGATCGGGGGACTAATGAAAAACTGTTTTTT.

V is TRBV18 and J is TRBJ2-3; possible D gene TRBD1, 6 bases. With 0 bases removed from V and 4 bases from J, the gap between germline ends came to 11 bases. From germline, CDR1 is KGHSH and CDR2 LQKENI. The CDR3 is 15 residues long. CDR3 bases: TGTGCCAGCTCACCACCCTTCAGGGGCCCAGATACGCAGTATTTT. Translation gives CASSPPFRGPDTQYF.

The V and J genes are TRBV6-5 and TRBJ1-2; weak D call: TRBD1 (6 bases). The CDR3 contains 13 residues. Trimming shortened V by 6 bases and J by 4 bases, and 12 bases separated the two germline ends. The germline CDR1 and CDR2 sequences are MNHEY and SVGAGI. In DNA form, the CDR3 reads TGTGCCAGCAGGCTTGGACAGACCTATGGCTACACCTTC. Residues: CASRLGQTYGYTF.

In this sample, this clone turned up once. The genes are TRBV6-1 and TRBJ1-1; D may be TRBD1 (6 bases). The CDR3 loop spans 15 amino acids. CDR1 MNHNS and CDR2 SASEGT come from the germline V gene. The V end was cut by 1 base, the J end by 3 bases, with 12 bases between. CDR3 amino acids: CASSEGTGADTEAFF. The CDR3 DNA reads as TGTGCCAGCAGTGAAGGGACGGGGGCGGACACTGAAGCTTTCTTT.

This clone came up a few times. The chain employs TRBV7-7 and TRBJ2-3; no definite D call. This CDR3 spans 15 amino acids. In germline, CDR1 is SSHAT, CDR2 FNYEAQ (reference sequence). Trimming removed 5 bases from V and 0 bases from J, with 12 bases in between. The CDR3 nucleotides read TGTGCCAGCAGCCCCAACGTGGGTAGCACAGATACGCAGTATTTT. Translating it yields CASSPNVGSTDTQYF.

The chain uses TRBV4-3 and TRBJ2-1; TRBD2 aligns across 12 bases. Germline assignment: CDR1 LGHNA and CDR2 YSLEER. V shed 4 bases and J 4 bases; nucleotides not matched to a gene: 8. This CDR3 has 17 residues. CDR3 bases: TGCGCCAGCAGCCCTCTCTTTCTAGCGGGAGGGTACAATGAGCAGTTCTTC. It specifies CASSPLFLAGGYNEQFF.

CDR3: CASSEPATDTQYF. The CDR3 bases are TGTGCCAGCAGCGAGCCGGCGACAGATACGCAGTATTTT. The rearrangement links TRBV28 to TRBJ2-3; the D is unclear. Per the germline V gene, CDR1 is MDHEN and CDR2 is SYDVKM. Trimming cost V 6 bases and J 3 bases, with 10 bases left between them. CDR3 length: 13 residues.

The chain joins TRBV19 to TRBJ2-1, with 11 bases aligning to TRBD2. The length of the CDR3 is 17 residues. Germline-derived CDR1 and CDR2 are LNHDA and SQIVND (reference sequence). The V segment lost 4 bases and the J segment 6 bases; nucleotides outside the gene matches: 11. CDR3 nucleotides: TGTGCCAGTAGTACCGGGTGGCGTCTAGCGGGAGGCAATGAGCAGTTCTTC. Translating it yields CASSTGWRLAGGNEQFF.

The chain combines TRBV7-3 with TRBJ2-1, with a weak D call TRBD2 (6 bases). CDR3 length: 14 residues. Germline-derived CDR1 and CDR2 are SGHTA and FQGTGA. Trimming shortened V by 5 bases and J by 6 bases, and 14 bases separated the two germline ends. The CDR3 region has the DNA TGTGCCAGCAGCCCCCCGGGAGTCTCCAATGAGCAGTTCTTC. It yields the protein CASSPPGVSNEQFF.

This clone has just one count. The chain is built from TRBV19 and TRBJ2-3; D might be TRBD1 (5 bases). V lost 4 bases to trimming and J lost 11 bases, with 25 bases between them. The CDR3 is 16 residues long. Germline assignment: CDR1 LNHDA and CDR2 SQIVND (reference sequence). CDR3 region: CASSTPLPGSSPQQYF. The CDR3 DNA reads as TGTGCCAGTAGTACTCCCCTACCAGGGTCATCGCCACAGCAGTATTTT.

The V call is TRBV27, the J call TRBJ2-7; 10 bases line up with TRBD2. V lost 0 bases and J lost 6; bases outside the gene matches: 8. Per germline, CDR1 MNHEY and CDR2 SMNVEV (reference sequence). CDR3 length: 16 residues. Here the CDR3 reads CASSLSSSGRAAEQYF. The CDR3 bases are TGTGCCAGCAGTTTATCGTCCAGCGGGAGGGCCGCCGAGCAGTACTTC.

The V call is TRBV18, the J call TRBJ2-7; TRBD1 might be the D (6 bases). The CDR3 extends over 14 amino acids. Trimming cost V 2 bases and J 6 bases, with 14 bases left between them. Germline CDR1 reads KGHSH; CDR2 reads LQKENI. CDR3 sequence (DNA): TGTGCCAGCTCACCAGAGCACAGGGCGGTCGAGCAGTACTTC. It encodes CASSPEHRAVEQYF.

This clone was recorded only once. V and J are TRBV6-5 and TRBJ2-7; 10 bases fit TRBD1. J lost 5 bases, V lost 2 bases, and 6 bases had no gene match. The CDR3 contains 15 residues. Germline V gene sequence: CDR1 MNHEY, CDR2 SVGAGI. CDR3 nucleotides: TGTGCCAGCAGTTACCCGGGACAGGGGAGGGACGAGCAGTACTTC. Protein sequence: CASSYPGQGRDEQYF.

V and J are TRBV15 and TRBJ1-1, with D perhaps TRBD1 (6 bases). Germline V lookup: CDR1 LNHNV, CDR2 YYDKDF (reference sequence). With 1 base removed from V and 2 bases from J, the gap between germline ends came to 11 bases. The CDR3 consists of 15 residues. The CDR3 spells CATSRGRTANTEAFF. CDR3 bases: TGTGCCACCAGCAGAGGACGGACAGCCAACACTGAAGCTTTCTTT.

There are a few counts of this clone. The J gene is TRBJ1-2, the V gene TRBV6-6; no definite D call. Germline CDR1 and CDR2: MNHNY and SVGAGI (reference sequence). The CDR3 is 14 residues long. Deletions cut 2 bases from V and 3 bases from J, with 10 bases between. The CDR3 DNA sequence: TGTGCCAGCAGTTACCGTGGTAATCACTATGGCTACACCTTC. Translating gives CASSYRGNHYGYTF.

The J gene is TRBJ1-2, the V gene TRBV18; D is unresolved. The V gene's germline CDR1 is KGHSH and CDR2 LQKENI. V was pared by 3 bases and J by 8 bases, with 16 bases between. The CDR3 is 14 amino acids. The CDR3 sequence is CASSPSAREGGYTF. The CDR3 bases are TGTGCCAGCTCACCTTCGGCAAGGGAAGGAGGCTACACCTTC.

This clone has a handful of counts. The chain uses TRBV7-2 and TRBJ2-1; perhaps D is TRBD1 or TRBD2 (6 bases each). The CDR3 sequence is 14 residues long. Germline assignment: CDR1 SGHTA and CDR2 FQGNSA. V gave up 2 bases and J gave up 7 bases, with 12 bases separating them. CDR3 loop: CASSLLGGRNEQFF. The CDR3 nucleotides are TGTGCCAGCAGCTTATTGGGGGGCCGTAATGAGCAGTTCTTC.

V gene TRBV4-3 combines with J gene TRBJ1-1; unclear D gene. The V and J ends lost 4 bases and 3 bases respectively, with 15 bases between them. The germline V gene has CDR1 LGHNA and CDR2 YSLEER. This CDR3 comprises 15 residues. The CDR3 is CASSRGPAFDTEAFF. The CDR3 DNA follows: TGCGCCAGCAGCCGTGGACCCGCCTTCGACACTGAAGCTTTCTTT.

The gene calls are TRBV5-4 and TRBJ1-4; maybe TRBD1 (5 bases). V was cut by 0 bases and J by 7 bases, with 13 bases left in between. In germline, CDR1 is SGHNT, CDR2 YYREEE (reference sequence). The CDR3 has 15 amino acids. The CDR3, as DNA: TGTGCCAGCAGCTTGGACGCCAAAAGGGGTGAAAAACTGTTTTTT. This translates into CASSLDAKRGEKLFF.